The 17 T cell receptor beta chains listed next were all sequenced from one sample in a study of blood T cell repertoires in COVID-19 (dated by TCRdb to the early 2020s). The protocol used for the library was the immunoSEQ multiplex PCR assay. Sourced from immuneACCESS, this table was stored by TCRdb with only in-frame sequences that have V and J called. A share of the clones is absent; for the studies checked, an unresolved V gene accounts for under half, and the remainder has no known explanation. This sample has 150,000 to 200,000 clones in its table, and 70% to 85% of those were observed once. 5.2% of the sample comes from the top ten. The sample comprised peripheral blood. These receptors were obtained from a woman in her thirties with acute or convalescent COVID-19.

V usage is TRBV9 and J usage is TRBJ2-1; tentative D call: TRBD2 (5 bases). Germline CDR1 and CDR2: SGDLS and YYNGEE. The V end lost 3 bases, the J end lost 7 bases, and 8 bases lay between the germline ends. The CDR3 runs 12 residues. CDR3 in amino acids: CASSGTGNEQFF. CDR3 coding DNA: TGTGCCAGCAGCGGGACGGGGAATGAGCAGTTCTTC.

The V call is TRBV27, the J call TRBJ2-1; D is possibly TRBD2 (5 bases). This CDR3 has 14 amino acids. Trimming removed 5 bases at V and 3 bases at J, with 11 bases between. CDR1 and CDR2 (germline): MNHEY, SMNVEV (reference sequence). The CDR3 loop reads CASSLVTNYNEQFF. The CDR3 bases are TGTGCCAGCAGTCTAGTGACTAACTACAATGAGCAGTTCTTC.

V and J are TRBV2 and TRBJ1-1; TRBD1 matches 7 bases. Germline CDR1 and CDR2: SNHLY and FYNNEI. The CDR3 loop spans 13 amino acids. The V segment lost 6 bases and the J segment 7 bases; nucleotides outside the gene matches: 8. The chain's CDR3 is CASSGPGTVEAFF. The CDR3 DNA is TGTGCCAGCAGCGGACCCGGGACAGTTGAAGCTTTCTTT.

The chain employs TRBV27 and TRBJ1-1; no firm D call. V dropped 0 bases and J dropped 2 bases, with 22 bases sitting between them. CDR3 size: 19 residues. Looked up from germline, CDR1 is MNHEY and CDR2 is SMNVEV (reference sequence). CDR3 DNA sequence: TGTGCCAGCAGTTTATCCACAGTGTTGCCTTTCGAATTAAACACTGAAGCTTTCTTT. Translation: CASSLSTVLPFELNTEAFF.

The chain links TRBV5-1 to TRBJ2-1; 7 bases line up with TRBD1. Germline V CDR1 and CDR2: SGHRS, YFSETQ. J lost 8 bases, V lost 3 bases, and 23 bases had no gene match. The CDR3 is made up of 19 amino acids. The CDR3 coding sequence is TGCGCCAGCAGCTACAGGGGCGCTTATTTGGAACCCCTGGTCGATGAGCAGTTCTTC. Protein: CASSYRGAYLEPLVDEQFF.

The chain has TRBV2 and TRBJ2-1, with a weak D call TRBD2 (6 bases). The CDR3 consists of 14 residues. CDR1 and CDR2 (germline): SNHLY, FYNNEI. Trimming stripped 6 bases from V and 6 bases from J, with 15 bases between. In DNA, the CDR3 is TGTGCCAGCAGGGAGAGGGACTGGAGCAATGAGCAGTTCTTC. It encodes CASRERDWSNEQFF.

The gene calls are TRBV6-2 or TRBV6-3 and TRBJ2-7; no firm D call. V was clipped by 5 bases and J by 2 bases, with 7 bases between them. The CDR3 length is 12 residues. CDR1 and CDR2 (germline): MNHEY, SVGEGT. Written as DNA, the CDR3 is TGTGCCAGCAGTCGACTGGCCTACGAGCAGTACTTC. This codes for CASSRLAYEQYF.

The sample holds one count of this clone. This chain uses TRBV3-1 (or the pseudogene TRBV3-2) with TRBJ2-1, with 8 bases identical to TRBD1. The V gene's germline CDR1 is LGHDT and CDR2 YNNKEL (reference sequence). The length of the CDR3 is 16 residues. The junction had 8 bases not matched to a gene; V was cut back by 2 bases and J by 5 bases. CDR3 sequence: CASSQLGQGSDNEQFF. The CDR3 DNA is TGTGCCAGCAGCCAACTCGGACAGGGATCCGACAATGAGCAGTTCTTC.

The CDR3 here is CASRRGDNTEAFF. In DNA, the CDR3 is TGCGCCAGCAGACGGGGAGACAACACTGAAGCTTTCTTT. This sequence joins TRBV10-2 and TRBJ1-1; D call uncertain. Germline V gene sequence: CDR1 WSHSY, CDR2 SAAADI. The V and J ends lost 6 bases and 2 bases respectively, with 10 bases between them. This CDR3 comprises 13 residues.

This clone was recorded a few times. As DNA, the CDR3 is TGTGCCAGCAGCTTATCAGGTTTGATCACCTACGAGCAGTACTTC. Protein: CASSLSGLITYEQYF. This chain uses TRBV13 with TRBJ2-7; D not certain. Germline V gene data show CDR1 as PRHDT and CDR2 as FYEKMQ (reference sequence). The V and J ends lost 2 bases and 2 bases respectively, with 13 bases between them. CDR3 length: 15 residues.

The genes are TRBV7-2 and TRBJ1-5; D may be TRBD1 (6 bases). The CDR3 runs 13 residues. Germline assignment: CDR1 SGHTA and CDR2 FQGNSA. The ends were cut back, 5 bases at V and 7 bases at J, with 12 bases in the middle. CDR3 residues: CASSIDTGQPQHF. The CDR3 DNA follows: TGTGCCAGCAGCATAGATACAGGGCAGCCCCAGCATTTT.

This clone was seen only a few times. In DNA form, the CDR3 reads TGTGCCAGCAGCTTGGAAACAGGGGTTGAAAAACTGTTTTTT. It codes for CASSLETGVEKLFF. The V gene is TRBV5-6, the J gene TRBJ1-4; 7 nucleotides agree with TRBD1. Trimming took 0 bases from V and 7 from J; bases not matched to a gene: 3. Germline assignment: CDR1 SGHDT and CDR2 YYEEEE. This CDR3 has 14 residues.

This clone was counted a single time. This sequence joins TRBV19 and TRBJ1-5; 10 bases agree with TRBD1. The CDR3 loop spans 13 amino acids. The V segment lost 7 bases and the J segment 7 bases; nucleotides outside the gene matches: 4. Germline V CDR1 and CDR2: LNHDA, SQIVND (reference sequence). CDR3 coding DNA: TGTGCCAGTATCGGACAGGGGGAACAGCCCCAGCATTTT. Residues: CASIGQGEQPQHF.

This clone was picked up one time. This chain links TRBV9 with TRBJ2-2; TRBD1 aligns across 7 bases. The CDR3 covers 16 residues. CDR1 SGDLS and CDR2 YYNGEE come from the germline V gene. Losses at the gene ends were 5 bases for V and 2 bases for J; bases not matched to a gene: 9. This CDR3 reads CASRPPGQPNTGELFF. In DNA, the CDR3 is TGTGCCAGCAGACCACCGGGACAGCCAAACACCGGGGAGCTGTTTTTT.

This chain uses TRBV10-3 with TRBJ2-1, with D perhaps matching TRBD2 (5 bases). CDR3 length equals 14 residues. Germline CDR1 and CDR2: ENHRY and SYGVKD. Trimming removed 6 bases at V and 5 bases at J, with 14 bases between. The CDR3 loop reads CAISQLDWNNEQFF. The CDR3 nucleotides read TGTGCCATCAGCCAGCTGGACTGGAACAATGAGCAGTTCTTC.

The gene calls are TRBV5-6 and TRBJ1-6, with unresolved D. CDR1 is SGHDT and CDR2 is YYEEEE in the germline V gene. The CDR3 loop spans 16 amino acids. The V gene lost 2 bases and the J gene lost 2 bases, with 11 bases spanning the gap. In DNA form, the CDR3 reads TGTGCCAGCAGCTTCAATTCAGTCGCCTATAATTCACCCCTCCACTTT. Translated: CASSFNSVAYNSPLHF. The variable domain in full, with the rest retrieved from reference TRBV5-6 and TRBJ1-6, is DAGVTQSPTHLIKTRGQQVTLRCSPKSGHDTVSWYQQALGQGPQFIFQYYEEEERQRGNFPDRFSGHQFPNYSSELNVNALLLGDSALYLCASSFNSVAYNSPLHFGNGTRLTVT.

This sequence joins TRBV9 and TRBJ1-2; TRBD1 might be the D (5 bases). Germline CDR1 reads SGDLS; CDR2 reads YYNGEE. The CDR3 is made up of 14 amino acids. The V and J ends lost 0 bases and 4 bases respectively, with 10 bases between them. The CDR3 DNA sequence: TGTGCCAGCAGCGTAGAGGTACAGGCCTATGGCTACACCTTC. Its translation: CASSVEVQAYGYTF.